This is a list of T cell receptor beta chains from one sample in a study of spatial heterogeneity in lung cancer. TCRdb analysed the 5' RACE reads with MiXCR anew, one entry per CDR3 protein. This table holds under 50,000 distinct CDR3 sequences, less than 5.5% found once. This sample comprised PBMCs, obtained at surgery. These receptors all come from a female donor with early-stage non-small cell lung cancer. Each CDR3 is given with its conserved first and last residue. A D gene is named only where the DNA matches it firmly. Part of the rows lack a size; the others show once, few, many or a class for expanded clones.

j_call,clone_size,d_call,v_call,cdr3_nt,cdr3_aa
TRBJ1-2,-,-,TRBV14,TGTGCCAGCAGCCCTCCCCCGAGGGTCCTCGTCCTCTATGGCTACACCTTC,CASSPPPRVLVLYGYTF
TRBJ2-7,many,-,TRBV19,TGTGCCAGTAGTACTCGACAGTCGGAAGAGCAGTACTTC,CASSTRQSEEQYF
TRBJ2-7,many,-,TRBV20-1,TGCAGTGCTAGAGCAGGGACCGAGCAGTACTTC,CSARAGTEQYF
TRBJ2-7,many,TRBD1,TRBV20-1,TGCAGTGCTAGAGAACTGGGACAGGTGGGCTACGAGCAGTACTTC,CSARELGQVGYEQYF
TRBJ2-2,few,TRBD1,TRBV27,TGTGCCAGCAGATGGGAGACAGGGTTGGTCAACACCGGGGAGCTGTTTTTT,CASRWETGLVNTGELFF
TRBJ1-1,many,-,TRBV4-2,TGTGCCAGCAGCCTATCCCCTGTTCTTGTGGCTGAAGCTTTCTTT,CASSLSPVLVAEAFF
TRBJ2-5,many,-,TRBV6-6,TGTGCCAGCAGTTACTATCGAGGGGAGACCCAGTACTTC,CASSYYRGETQYF
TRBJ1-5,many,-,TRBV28,TGTGCCGCTAAGAATCAGGGAAGCAATCAGCCCCAGCATTTT,CAAKNQGSNQPQHF
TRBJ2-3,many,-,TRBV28,TGTGCCAGCAGTTTACAGGCAGATACGCAGTATTTT,CASSLQADTQYF
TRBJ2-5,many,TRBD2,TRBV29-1,TGCAGCGTTGCCCTGACTAGCGGGGGCCCACAAGAGACCCAGTACTTC,CSVALTSGGPQETQYF
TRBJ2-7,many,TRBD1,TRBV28,TGTGCCAGCAGAGGTACCGGGACAGACACCTACGAGCAGTACTTC,CASRGTGTDTYEQYF
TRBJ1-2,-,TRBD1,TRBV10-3,TGTGCCATCAGCGCGGACAGGGGGCTCGGCTACACCTTC,CAISADRGLGYTF
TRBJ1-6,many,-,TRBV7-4,TGTGCCAGCAGCTCTATCCCCGGACACGCGTTGAATTCACCCCTCCACTTT,CASSSIPGHALNSPLHF
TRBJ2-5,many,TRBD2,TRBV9,TGTGCCAGCAGCCTCTCGGCAGCGGGGGGTCCGTTGATGGAGACCCAGTACTTC,CASSLSAAGGPLMETQYF
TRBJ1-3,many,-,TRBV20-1,TGCAGTGCTAGTAGCACGGGAGGCACCATATATTTT,CSASSTGGTIYF
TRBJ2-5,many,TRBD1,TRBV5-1,TGCGCCAGCAGCAAAGCGGGACAGGGGTTTACAGAGACCCAGTACTTC,CASSKAGQGFTETQYF
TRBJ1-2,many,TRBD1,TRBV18,TGTGCCAGCTCACCAACGCAGGACAGGGGATACGGCGGCTACACCTTC,CASSPTQDRGYGGYTF
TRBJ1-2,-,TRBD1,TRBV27,TGTGCCAGCAGTATCGTAGGACAGGGACCCTATGGCTACACCTTC,CASSIVGQGPYGYTF